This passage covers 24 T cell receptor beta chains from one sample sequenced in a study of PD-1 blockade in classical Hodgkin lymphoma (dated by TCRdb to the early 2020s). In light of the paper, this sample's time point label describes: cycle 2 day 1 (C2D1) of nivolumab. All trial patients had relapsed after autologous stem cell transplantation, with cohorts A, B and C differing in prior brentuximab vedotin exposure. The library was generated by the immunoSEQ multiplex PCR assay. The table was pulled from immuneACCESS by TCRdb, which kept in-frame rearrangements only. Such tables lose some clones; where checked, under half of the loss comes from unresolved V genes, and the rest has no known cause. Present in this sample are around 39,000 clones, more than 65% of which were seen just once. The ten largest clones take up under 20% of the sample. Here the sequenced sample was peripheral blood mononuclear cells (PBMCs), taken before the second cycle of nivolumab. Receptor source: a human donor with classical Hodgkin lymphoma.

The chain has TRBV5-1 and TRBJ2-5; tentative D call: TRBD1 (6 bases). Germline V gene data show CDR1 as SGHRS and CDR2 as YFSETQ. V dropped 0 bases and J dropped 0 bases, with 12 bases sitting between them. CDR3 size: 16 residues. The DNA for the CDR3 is TGCGCCAGCAGCTTGGCAGGGGTTGGGTACCAAGAGACCCAGTACTTC. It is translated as CASSLAGVGYQETQYF.

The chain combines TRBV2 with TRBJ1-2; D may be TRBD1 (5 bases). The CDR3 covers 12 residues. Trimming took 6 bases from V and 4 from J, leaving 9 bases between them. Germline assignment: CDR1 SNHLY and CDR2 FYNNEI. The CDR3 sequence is CASRGDGYGYTF. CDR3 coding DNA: TGTGCCAGCAGGGGGGACGGCTATGGCTACACCTTC.

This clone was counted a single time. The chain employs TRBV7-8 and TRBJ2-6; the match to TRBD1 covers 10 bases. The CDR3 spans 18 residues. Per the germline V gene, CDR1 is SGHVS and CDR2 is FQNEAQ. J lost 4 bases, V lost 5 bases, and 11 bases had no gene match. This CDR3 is CASSVPLTGGSGANVLTF. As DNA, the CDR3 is TGTGCCAGCAGCGTCCCCCTGACAGGGGGCTCCGGGGCCAACGTCCTGACTTTC.

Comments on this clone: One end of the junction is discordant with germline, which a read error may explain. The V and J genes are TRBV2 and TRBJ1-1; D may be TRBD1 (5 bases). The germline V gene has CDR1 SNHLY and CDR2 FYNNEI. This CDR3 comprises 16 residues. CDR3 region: CASREADIYSNTEAFF. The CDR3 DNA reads TGTGCCAGCAGGGAAGCGGACATATATTCGAACACTGAAGCTTTCTTT. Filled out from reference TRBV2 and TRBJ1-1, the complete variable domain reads EPEVTQTPSHQVTQMGQEVILRCVPISNHLYFYWYRQILGQKVEFLVSFYNNEISEKSEIFDDQFSVERPDGSNFTLKIRSTKLEDSAMYFCASREADIYSNTEAFFGQGTRLTVV.

CDR3 in DNA: TGCGCCAGCAGCCAAGAAGTCGGAGGGGGCGCGGGCATTCAGTACTTC. Protein product: CASSQEVGGGAGIQYF. V gene TRBV4-1 combines with J gene TRBJ2-4, with a weak D call TRBD1 (7 bases). The CDR3 has 16 residues. The V gene lost 0 bases and the J gene lost 9 bases, with 18 bases spanning the gap. Germline assignment: CDR1 MGHRA and CDR2 YSYEKL.

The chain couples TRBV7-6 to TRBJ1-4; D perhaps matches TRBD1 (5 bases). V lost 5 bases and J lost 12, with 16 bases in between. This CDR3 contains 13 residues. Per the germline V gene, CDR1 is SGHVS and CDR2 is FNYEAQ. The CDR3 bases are TGTGCCAGCAGCCCATTGGGGGGTAGAGAACTGTTTTTT. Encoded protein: CASSPLGGRELFF.

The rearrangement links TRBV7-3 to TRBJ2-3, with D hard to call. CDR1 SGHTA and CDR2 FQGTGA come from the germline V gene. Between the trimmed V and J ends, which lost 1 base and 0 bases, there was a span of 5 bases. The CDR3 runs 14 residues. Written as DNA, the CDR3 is TGTGCCAGCAGCTTAAATCCCAGCACAGATACGCAGTATTTT. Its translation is CASSLNPSTDTQYF.

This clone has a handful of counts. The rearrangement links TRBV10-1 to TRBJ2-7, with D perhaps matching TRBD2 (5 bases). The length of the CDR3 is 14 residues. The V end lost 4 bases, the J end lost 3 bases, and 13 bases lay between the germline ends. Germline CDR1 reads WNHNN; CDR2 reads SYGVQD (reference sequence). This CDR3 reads CASSGGTRSYEQYF. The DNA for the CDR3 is TGCGCCAGCAGTGGCGGTACTAGGAGCTACGAGCAGTACTTC.

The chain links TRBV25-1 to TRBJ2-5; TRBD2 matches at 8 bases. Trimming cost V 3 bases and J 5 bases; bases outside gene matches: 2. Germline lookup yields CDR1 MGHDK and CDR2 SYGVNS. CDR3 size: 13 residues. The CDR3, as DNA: TGTGCCAGCAGTGAGGCTAGCGGGGAGACCCAGTACTTC. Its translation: CASSEASGETQYF.

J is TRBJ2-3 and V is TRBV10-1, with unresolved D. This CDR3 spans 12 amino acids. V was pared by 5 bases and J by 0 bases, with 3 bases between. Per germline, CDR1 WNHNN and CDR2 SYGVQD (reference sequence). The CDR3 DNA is TGCGCCAGCAGTCACAGCACAGATACGCAGTATTTT. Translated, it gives CASSHSTDTQYF.

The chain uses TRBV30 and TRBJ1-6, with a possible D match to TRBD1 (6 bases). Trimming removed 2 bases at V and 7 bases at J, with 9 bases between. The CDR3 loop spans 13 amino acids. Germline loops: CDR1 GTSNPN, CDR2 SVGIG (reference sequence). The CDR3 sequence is CAWSQGWNSPLHF. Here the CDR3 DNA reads TGTGCCTGGAGTCAGGGGTGGAATTCACCCCTCCACTTT.

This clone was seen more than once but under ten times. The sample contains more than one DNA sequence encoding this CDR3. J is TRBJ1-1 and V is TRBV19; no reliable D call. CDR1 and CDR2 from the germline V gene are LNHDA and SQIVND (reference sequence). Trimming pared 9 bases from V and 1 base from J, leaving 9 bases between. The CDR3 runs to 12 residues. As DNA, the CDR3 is TGTGCCAGCCGGACCGGGAACACTGAAGCTTTCTTT. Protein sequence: CASRTGNTEAFF.

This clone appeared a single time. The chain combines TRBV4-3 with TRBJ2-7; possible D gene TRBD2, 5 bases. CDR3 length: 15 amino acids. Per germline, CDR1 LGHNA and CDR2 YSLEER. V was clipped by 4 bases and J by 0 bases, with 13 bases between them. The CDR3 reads CASSRSPEGSYEQYF. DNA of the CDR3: TGCGCCAGCAGCCGTTCTCCAGAGGGCTCCTACGAGCAGTACTTC.

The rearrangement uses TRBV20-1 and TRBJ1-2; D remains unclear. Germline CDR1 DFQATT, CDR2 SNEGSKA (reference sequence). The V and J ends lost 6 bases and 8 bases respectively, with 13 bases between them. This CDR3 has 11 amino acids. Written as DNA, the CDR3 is TGCAGTGCCCTAGGTGCAGGAGGCTACACCTTC. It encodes CSALGAGGYTF.

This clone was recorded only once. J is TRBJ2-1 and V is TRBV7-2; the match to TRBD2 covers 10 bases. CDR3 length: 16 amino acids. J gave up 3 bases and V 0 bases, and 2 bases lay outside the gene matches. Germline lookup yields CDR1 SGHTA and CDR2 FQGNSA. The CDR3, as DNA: TGTGCCAGCAGCTTAGCAGCGGGGGGGGTCTACAATGAGCAGTTCTTC. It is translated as CASSLAAGGVYNEQFF.

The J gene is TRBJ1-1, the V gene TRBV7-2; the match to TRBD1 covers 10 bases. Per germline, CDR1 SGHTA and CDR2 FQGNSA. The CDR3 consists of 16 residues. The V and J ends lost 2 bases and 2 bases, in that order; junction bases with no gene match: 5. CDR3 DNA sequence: TGTGCCAGCAGCTTAATGACAGGGGGCGCAAACACTGAAGCTTTCTTT. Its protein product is CASSLMTGGANTEAFF.

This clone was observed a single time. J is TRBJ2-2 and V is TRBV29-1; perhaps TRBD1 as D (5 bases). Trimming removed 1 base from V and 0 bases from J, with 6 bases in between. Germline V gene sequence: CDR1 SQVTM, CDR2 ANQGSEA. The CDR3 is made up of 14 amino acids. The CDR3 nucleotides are TGCAGCGTTGAAGGGACACCGAACACCGGGGAGCTGTTTTTT. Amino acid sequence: CSVEGTPNTGELFF.

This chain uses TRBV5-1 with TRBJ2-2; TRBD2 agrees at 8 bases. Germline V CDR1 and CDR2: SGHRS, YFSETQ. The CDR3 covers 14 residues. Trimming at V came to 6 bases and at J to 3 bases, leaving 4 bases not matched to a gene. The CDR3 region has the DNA TGCGCCAGCACCTTACTAGCGGACACCGGGGAGCTGTTTTTT. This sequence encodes CASTLLADTGELFF.

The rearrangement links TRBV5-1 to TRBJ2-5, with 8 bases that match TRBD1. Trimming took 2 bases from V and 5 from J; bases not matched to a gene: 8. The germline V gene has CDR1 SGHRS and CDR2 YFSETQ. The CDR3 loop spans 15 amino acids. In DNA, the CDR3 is TGCGCCAGCAGCTTTCAGGGGGCGGAATTCGAGACCCAGTACTTC. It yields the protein CASSFQGAEFETQYF.

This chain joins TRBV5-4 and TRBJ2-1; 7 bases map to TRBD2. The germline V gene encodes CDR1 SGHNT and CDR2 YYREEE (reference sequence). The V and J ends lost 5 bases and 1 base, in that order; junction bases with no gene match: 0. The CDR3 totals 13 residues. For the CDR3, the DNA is TGTGCCAGCAGGGGAGGGTCCTACAATGAGCAGTTCTTC. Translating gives CASRGGSYNEQFF.

DNA for the CDR3: TGCGCCAGCAGCCAAGATCAAGAGAGCTCTGGAAACACCATATATTTT. Amino acids: CASSQDQESSGNTIYF. The V gene is TRBV4-3, the J gene TRBJ1-3; no firm D call. Trimming took 0 bases from V and 0 from J, leaving 9 bases between them. The CDR3 contains 16 residues. Germline assignment: CDR1 LGHNA and CDR2 YSLEER.

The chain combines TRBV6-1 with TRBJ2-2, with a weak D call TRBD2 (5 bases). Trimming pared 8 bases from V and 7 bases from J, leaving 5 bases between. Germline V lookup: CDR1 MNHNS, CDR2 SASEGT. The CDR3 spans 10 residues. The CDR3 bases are TGTGCCAGCCGGGACGGGGAGCTGTTTTTT. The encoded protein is CASRDGELFF.

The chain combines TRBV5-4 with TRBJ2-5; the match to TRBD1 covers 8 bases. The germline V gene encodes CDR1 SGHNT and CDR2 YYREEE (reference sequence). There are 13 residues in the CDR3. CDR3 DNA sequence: TGTGCTACGAAGGACAGGGTGGGGGAGACCCAGTACTTC. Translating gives CATKDRVGETQYF. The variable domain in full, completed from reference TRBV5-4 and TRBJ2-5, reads ETGVTQSPTHLIKTRGQQVTLRCSSQSGHNTVSWYQQALGQGPQFIFQYYREEENGRGNFPPRFSGLQFPNYSSELNVNALELDDSALYLCATKDRVGETQYFGPGTRLLVL.

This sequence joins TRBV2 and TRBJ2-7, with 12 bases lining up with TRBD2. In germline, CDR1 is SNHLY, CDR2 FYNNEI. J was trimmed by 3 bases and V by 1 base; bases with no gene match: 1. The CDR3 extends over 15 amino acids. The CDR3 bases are TGTGCCAGCAGTGAAGGGACTAGCGGGGTCTACGAGCAGTACTTC. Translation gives CASSEGTSGVYEQYF.